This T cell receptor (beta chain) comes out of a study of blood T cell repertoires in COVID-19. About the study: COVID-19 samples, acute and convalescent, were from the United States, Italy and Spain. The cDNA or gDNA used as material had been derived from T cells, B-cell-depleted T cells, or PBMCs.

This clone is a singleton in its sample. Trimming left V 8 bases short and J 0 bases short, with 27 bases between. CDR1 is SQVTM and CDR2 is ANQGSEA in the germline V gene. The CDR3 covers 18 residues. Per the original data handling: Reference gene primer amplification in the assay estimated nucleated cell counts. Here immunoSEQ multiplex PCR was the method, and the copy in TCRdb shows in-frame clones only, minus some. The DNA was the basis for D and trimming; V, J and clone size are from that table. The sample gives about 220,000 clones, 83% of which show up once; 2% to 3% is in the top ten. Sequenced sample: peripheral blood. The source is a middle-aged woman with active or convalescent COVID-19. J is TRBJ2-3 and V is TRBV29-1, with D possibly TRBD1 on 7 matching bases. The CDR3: CSLESWRQGGTSTDTQYF. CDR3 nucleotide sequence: TGCAGCCTGGAGAGCTGGAGGCAGGGGGGAACTAGCACAGATACGCAGTATTTT.